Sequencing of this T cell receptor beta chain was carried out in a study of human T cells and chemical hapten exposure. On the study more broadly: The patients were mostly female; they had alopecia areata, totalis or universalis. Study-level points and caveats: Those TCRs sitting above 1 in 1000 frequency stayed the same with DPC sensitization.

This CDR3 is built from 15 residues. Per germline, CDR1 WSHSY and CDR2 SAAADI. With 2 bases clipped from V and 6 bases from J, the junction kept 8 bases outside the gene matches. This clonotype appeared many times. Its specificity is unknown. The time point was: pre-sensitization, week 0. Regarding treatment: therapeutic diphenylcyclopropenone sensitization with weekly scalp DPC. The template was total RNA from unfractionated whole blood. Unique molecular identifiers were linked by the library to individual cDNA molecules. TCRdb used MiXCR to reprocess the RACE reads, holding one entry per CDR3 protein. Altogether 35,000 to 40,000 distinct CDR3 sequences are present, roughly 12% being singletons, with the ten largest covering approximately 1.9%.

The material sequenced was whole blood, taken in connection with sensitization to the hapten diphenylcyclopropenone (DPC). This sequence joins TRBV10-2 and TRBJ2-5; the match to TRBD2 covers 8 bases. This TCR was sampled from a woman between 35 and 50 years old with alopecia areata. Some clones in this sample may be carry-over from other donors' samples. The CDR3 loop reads CASSEPGGRTKTQYF. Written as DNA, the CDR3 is TGCGCCAGCAGTGAGCCGGGGGGGCGAACGAAGACCCAGTACTTC.